Presented here are 8 T cell receptor beta chains from one specimen sequenced in a study of T cells in women clearing cervical HPV infection. TCRdb's copy holds only in-frame clones and misses some; the assay was immunoSEQ multiplex PCR. Its table records around 31,000 clones. Sequencing was carried out using blood buffy coat. These receptors all come from a woman between 18 and 69 years old with a cervical HPV16 infection that either progressed to CIN3+ or cleared (not recorded which).

Here the CDR3 reads CASGFFPSNRGVNTEAFF. CDR3 bases read: TGTGCTAGTGGTTTTTTTCCTTCAAACAGGGGGGTGAACACTGAA. V and J are TRBV12-5 and TRBJ1-1; 8 nucleotides match TRBD1. The read terminates 3 residues before the CDR3 end, so the remaining end is supplied by the germline J gene. The CDR3 length is 18 residues. V shed 3 bases and J 0 bases; nucleotides not matched to a gene: 12. Germline V CDR1 and CDR2: LGHNT, FRNRAP.

Note on this clone: The CDR3 is cut off 3 residues early in the read; its end comes from the germline J gene. The sample has other DNA sequences that encode this CDR3 too. The chain links TRBV28 to TRBJ2-7, with a tentative D call TRBD2 (5 bases). This CDR3 is built from 15 residues. Trimming left V 6 bases short and J 3 bases short, with 18 bases between. Germline CDR1 and CDR2: MDHEN and SYDVKM. CDR3 DNA (partial): TGTGCCAGCAGCCCGAGTTCAGCGGCCGTCTACGAG. This gives the protein CASSPSSAAVYE. The complete CDR3 reads CASSPSSAAVYEQYF.

Worth noting for this clone: The CDR3 end lies 3 residues beyond the end of the read and is filled in from the germline J gene. The chain has TRBV10-2 and TRBJ2-3; a weak D match, TRBD2 (5 bases). V lost 7 bases and J lost 5, with 16 bases in between. Germline CDR1 and CDR2: WSHSY and SAAADI. The CDR3 sequence is 14 residues long. CDR3: CASTGSRRGDTQYF. CDR3 DNA, as far as it was read: TGCGCCAGCACCGGCTCCCGACGGGGAGATACG.

A remark on this clone: The read terminates 3 residues before the CDR3 end, so the remaining end is supplied by the germline J gene. The chain employs TRBV20-1 and TRBJ1-2; D uncertain. V lost 4 bases and J lost 0, with 6 bases in between. CDR3 length equals 12 residues. Germline V lookup: CDR1 DFQATT, CDR2 SNEGSKA (reference sequence). CDR3 DNA (partial): TGCAGTGCTAAACCAGCTAACTATGGC. It yields the protein CSAKPANYG. The full CDR3 is CSAKPANYGYTF.

Comment on this clone: The read finishes 3 residues shy of the CDR3 end, and the germline J gene is used to complete it. V and J are TRBV20-1 and TRBJ2-6; D is ambiguous. V lost 0 bases and J 0 bases, leaving 3 bases between the germline ends. The CDR3 runs to 14 residues. CDR1 and CDR2 from the germline V gene are DFQATT and SNEGSKA (reference sequence). CDR3 region: CSAREHSGANVLTF. CDR3 bases read: TGCAGTGCTAGAGAACACTCTGGGGCCAACGTC.

As to this clone: The read comes to an end 3 residues before the CDR3 does, leaving the germline J gene to fill in the end. This chain connects TRBV29-1 to TRBJ1-1; 7 nucleotides align to TRBD1. J lost 7 bases, V lost 8 bases, and 16 bases had no gene match. Germline V gene data show CDR1 as SQVTM and CDR2 as ANQGSEA. This CDR3 is 14 amino acids long. The CDR3 bases that were read are TGCAGCACTCGCAGTATTACAAGGGACAGTGAA. It specifies CSTRSITRDSE. The full CDR3 sequence reads CSTRSITRDSEAFF.

Notes on this clone: The CDR3 end falls 3 residues outside the read, so it is completed with the germline J gene. This chain uses TRBV30 with TRBJ2-6, with TRBD2 matching 8 bases. J lost 4 bases, V lost 0 bases, and 2 bases had no gene match. The CDR3 spans 15 residues. Germline CDR1 reads GTSNPN; CDR2 reads SVGIG (reference sequence). This CDR3 reads CAWSVGGAGANVLTF. The sequenced CDR3 bases are TGTGCCTGGAGTGTCGGGGGGGCAGGGGCCAACGTC. Full variable domain (remainder filled in from reference TRBV30 and TRBJ2-6): SQTIHQWPATLVQPVGSPLSLECTVEGTSNPNLYWYRQAAGRGLQLLFYSVGIGQISSEVPQNLSASRPQDRQFILSSKKLLLSDSGFYLCAWSVGGAGANVLTFGAGSRLTVL.

To note about this clone: The missing CDR3 end, 3 residues past where the read stops, is filled in from the germline J gene. The chain combines TRBV20-1 with TRBJ2-3, with unresolved D. The CDR3 totals 12 residues. V was trimmed by 0 bases and J by 4 bases, leaving 5 bases between them. The germline V gene encodes CDR1 DFQATT and CDR2 SNEGSKA (reference sequence). CDR3 DNA, as far as it was read: TGCAGTGCTAGAGATCGGGCAGATACG. This gives the protein CSARDRADT. The entire CDR3 protein reads CSARDRADTQYF.